This T cell receptor beta chain was retrieved from a study of T cell repertoires in cytomegalovirus infection. Across the whole study: A matching HLA type, together with CMV infection, was signaled by public TCR beta signatures.

This clonotype occurred many times. V was cut by 3 bases and J by 4 bases, with 12 bases left in between. The germline V gene encodes CDR1 LGHNT and CDR2 FRNRAP. The CDR3 has 14 amino acids. TCRdb processed the reads anew with MiXCR; each CDR3 protein has one entry. The sample records more than 500,000 distinct CDR3 sequences, 16% being singletons. The source of this sequence is a human donor in good health (CMV status not recorded). Some clones in this sample may be carry-over from other donors' samples. Input material: CD8+ T cells from PBMCs. The chain couples TRBV12-5 to TRBJ2-5, with a possible D match to TRBD1 (5 bases). The CDR3 spells CASGLPGSGETQYF. The CDR3, as DNA: TGTGCTAGTGGTTTACCAGGGTCAGGAGAGACCCAGTACTTC.